Shown below are 26 T cell receptor beta chains from a single sample sequenced in a study of T cell repertoires in cytomegalovirus infection. TCRdb ran MiXCR on the reads and lists one entry per CDR3 protein. There are approximately 150,000 distinct CDR3 sequences in the sample; roughly a fifth occur only once, and roughly 25% lies in the top ten. Their antigens remain unidentified. The input for sequencing was CD8+ T cells from cultured PBMCs, taken from culture after CMV antigen stimulation. Every receptor here comes from a human donor in good health (CMV status not recorded). Some clones in this sample may be carry-over from other donors' samples.

This clonotype occurred a few times. The CDR3 DNA reads TGTGCCAGCAGCTCGAAACGTGGGGGGGGGGATGGCTACACCTTC. Translating it yields CASSSKRGGGDGYTF. The chain couples TRBV7-8 to TRBJ1-2; possible D gene TRBD1, 5 bases. Germline CDR1 and CDR2: SGHVS and FQNEAQ. The CDR3 runs to 15 residues. V was pared by 4 bases and J by 6 bases, with 18 bases between. Looking up the rest from reference TRBV7-8 and TRBJ1-2 gives the full variable domain: GAGVSQSPRYKVAKRGQDVALRCDPISGHVSLFWYQQALGQGPEFLTYFQNEAQLDKSGLPSDRFFAERPEGSVSTLKIQRTQQEDSAVYLCASSSKRGGGDGYTFGSGTRLTVV.

The CDR3 is CASSLLGRDTEAFF. In DNA, the CDR3 is TGTGCCAGCAGCTTACTCGGGCGGGACACTGAAGCTTTCTTT. The rearrangement links TRBV7-6 to TRBJ1-1; no firm D call. The CDR3 has 14 residues. The germline V and J ends were trimmed by 2 bases and 3 bases, with 10 bases remaining between them. Looked up from germline, CDR1 is SGHVS and CDR2 is FNYEAQ.

This chain links TRBV20-1 with TRBJ1-1; unclear D gene. V lost 7 bases and J lost 7, with 13 bases in between. CDR3 length equals 11 residues. Germline CDR1 reads DFQATT; CDR2 reads SNEGSKA (reference sequence). CDR3: CSGKVAGEAFF. The CDR3 region has the DNA TGCAGTGGTAAAGTAGCAGGTGAAGCTTTCTTT.

This clonotype has a handful of counts. The rearrangement joins TRBV24-1 to TRBJ1-1, with D perhaps TRBD1 (5 bases). CDR3 length: 12 amino acids. Germline CDR1 is KGHDR and CDR2 is SFDVKD. Trimming took off 5 bases at V and 6 bases at J, with 9 bases between the two ends. For the CDR3, the DNA is TGTGCCACCAGTGGGTCGGGGGCTGAAGCTTTCTTT. This encodes CATSGSGAEAFF.

This chain links TRBV2 with TRBJ1-5; D may be TRBD1 (5 bases). Germline V gives CDR1 SNHLY, CDR2 FYNNEI. This CDR3 spans 12 amino acids. The V and J ends lost 7 bases and 11 bases respectively, with 15 bases between them. The CDR3 reads CASNDGGPAQHF. The CDR3 coding sequence is TGTGCCAGCAATGACGGGGGACCGGCCCAGCATTTT.

V gene TRBV6-2 or TRBV6-3 combines with J gene TRBJ1-5; D is unresolved. The germline V gene has CDR1 MNHEY and CDR2 SVGEGT. The CDR3 length is 14 residues. Trimming pared 2 bases from V and 0 bases from J, leaving 5 bases between. CDR3 region: CASSYTSSNQPQHF. The CDR3 bases are TGTGCCAGCAGTTACACATCTAGCAATCAGCCCCAGCATTTT.

This clonotype was detected only a few times. The genes are TRBV4-2 and TRBJ2-7; 7 positions agree with TRBD2. The J segment lost 5 bases and the V segment lost 3 bases, leaving 10 bases of the junction unmatched. Germline assignment: CDR1 LGHNA and CDR2 YNFKEQ. The CDR3 consists of 15 residues. The DNA of the CDR3 is TGTGCCAGCAGCCAGGGAAGCGGGGCCGTAGACGAGCAGTACTTC. Its translation is CASSQGSGAVDEQYF.

This clonotype was observed a handful of times. V is TRBV27 and J is TRBJ2-1; 9 bases are a match to TRBD1. CDR3 length: 17 amino acids. Trimming removed 2 bases from V and 7 bases from J; junction bases left unmatched: 12. CDR1 is MNHEY and CDR2 is SMNVEV in the germline V gene (reference sequence). The CDR3 nucleotides are TGTGCCAGCAGTTTACTCCACAGGGGGCCCCTTATGAATGAGCAGTTCTTC. This translates into CASSLLHRGPLMNEQFF.

In its sample, this clonotype was seen a few times. This sequence joins TRBV4-2 and TRBJ1-5; tentative D call: TRBD1 (5 bases). The length of the CDR3 is 13 residues. Germline-derived CDR1 and CDR2 are LGHNA and YNFKEQ. Deletions cut 3 bases from V and 6 bases from J, with 9 bases between. CDR3 region: CASSQAGFQPQHF. As DNA, the CDR3 is TGTGCCAGCAGCCAGGCAGGGTTTCAGCCCCAGCATTTT.

The chain links TRBV7-8 to TRBJ2-1; the D gene could be TRBD1 or TRBD2 (5 bases each). The CDR3 loop spans 15 amino acids. Germline CDR1 SGHVS, CDR2 FQNEAQ. V dropped 1 base and J dropped 5 bases, with 12 bases sitting between them. This chain's CDR3 is CASSLVGTVNNEQFF. The CDR3 coding sequence is TGTGCCAGCAGCTTAGTAGGGACGGTTAACAATGAGCAGTTCTTC.

This clonotype was found a few times. The CDR3 sequence: CASSPGQGGYTF. The CDR3 DNA is TGTGCCAGCAGCCCCGGACAGGGTGGCTACACCTTC. This chain joins TRBV9 and TRBJ1-2; 8 nucleotides line up with TRBD1. The CDR3 length is 12 residues. With V trimmed by 4 bases and J by 7 bases, 3 bases remained unmatched. Per the germline V gene, CDR1 is SGDLS and CDR2 is YYNGEE.

This clonotype was seen only a few times. The V gene is TRBV7-9, the J gene TRBJ2-7; D is unclear. This CDR3 has 14 residues. Germline CDR1 is SEHNR and CDR2 is FQNEAQ (reference sequence). V was clipped by 6 bases and J by 2 bases, with 14 bases between them. CDR3 sequence (DNA): TGTGCCAGCAGAAATTGGAATGCTACCTACGAGCAGTACTTC. It translates to CASRNWNATYEQYF. Based on the CDR3 plus reference TRBV7-9 and TRBJ2-7, the full variable domain is DTGVSQNPRHKITKRGQNVTFRCDPISEHNRLYWYRQTLGQGPEFLTYFQNEAQLEKSRLLSDRFSAERPKGSFSTLEIQRTEQGDSAMYLCASRNWNATYEQYFGPGTRLTVT.

V is TRBV7-2 and J is TRBJ1-1; no clear D. V shed 0 bases and J shed 0 bases, with 11 bases lying between them. CDR1 and CDR2 (germline): SGHTA, FQGNSA. The CDR3 length is 16 residues. As DNA, the CDR3 is TGTGCCAGCAGCTTAGCGAGATTGCCCATGAACACTGAAGCTTTCTTT. This encodes CASSLARLPMNTEAFF.

The V gene is TRBV19, the J gene TRBJ2-2; the match to TRBD2 covers 12 bases. Looked up from germline, CDR1 is LNHDA and CDR2 is SQIVND (reference sequence). Trimming cost V 5 bases and J 0 bases; bases outside gene matches: 7. The CDR3 has 18 residues. This CDR3 is CASSPRLAGDANTGELFF. Here the CDR3 DNA reads TGTGCCAGTAGTCCAAGACTAGCGGGAGACGCGAACACCGGGGAGCTGTTTTTT. Combining the CDR3 with reference TRBV19 and TRBJ2-2 gives the whole variable domain DGGITQSPKYLFRKEGQNVTLSCEQNLNHDAMYWYRQDPGQGLRLIYYSQIVNDFQKGDIAEGYSVSREKKESFPLTVTSAQKNPTAFYLCASSPRLAGDANTGELFFGEGSRLTVL.

This clonotype was counted only a few times. The V call is TRBV7-6, the J call TRBJ1-1, with D perhaps TRBD1 (5 bases). Per germline, CDR1 SGHVS and CDR2 FNYEAQ. The CDR3 consists of 16 residues. Trimming pared 5 bases from V and 3 bases from J, leaving 19 bases between. The CDR3 DNA is TGTGCCAGCAGCGAATCCCTCACAGGCGAGGACACTGAAGCTTTCTTT. Translating gives CASSESLTGEDTEAFF.

The chain couples TRBV12-3 or TRBV12-4 to TRBJ2-4; D not resolved. Trimming removed 1 base from V and 0 bases from J, with 10 bases in between. The CDR3 runs 16 residues. The CDR3 region is CASSLGLGRAKNIQYF. CDR3 nucleotides: TGTGCCAGCAGTTTAGGGCTGGGCCGAGCCAAAAACATTCAGTACTTC.

The genes are TRBV6-1 and TRBJ2-7; 8 positions match TRBD1. The length of the CDR3 is 14 residues. V dropped 5 bases and J dropped 6; count of bases not matched to a gene: 9. Germline lookup yields CDR1 MNHNS and CDR2 SASEGT. The CDR3 region is CASSPPGTGGEQYF. CDR3 coding DNA: TGTGCCAGCAGTCCTCCTGGGACAGGTGGCGAGCAGTACTTC.

The chain has TRBV7-8 and TRBJ1-5; TRBD1 might be the D (5 bases). Germline V CDR1 and CDR2: SGHVS, FQNEAQ. Trimming left V 0 bases short and J 7 bases short, with 10 bases between. The CDR3 sequence is 14 residues long. The CDR3 DNA is TGTGCCAGCAGCTTAGCGGGGGTTGTGCAGCCCCAGCATTTT. Amino acids: CASSLAGVVQPQHF.

V is TRBV6-5 and J is TRBJ2-1; D uncertain. The CDR3 runs to 16 residues. V was clipped by 2 bases and J by 0 bases, with 11 bases between them. Germline V gene lookup returns CDR1 MNHEY and CDR2 SVGAGI. CDR3 in DNA: TGTGCCAGCAGTTACGTGTGGGATCCCTCCTACAATGAGCAGTTCTTC. Amino acid sequence: CASSYVWDPSYNEQFF.

This clonotype was observed a few times. The chain joins TRBV9 to TRBJ1-5, with a possible D match to TRBD1 (6 bases). CDR3 length equals 13 residues. The germline V gene has CDR1 SGDLS and CDR2 YYNGEE. Trimming removed 4 bases at V and 9 bases at J, with 14 bases between. The CDR3 loop reads CASSSPEGGPQHF. CDR3 in DNA: TGTGCCAGCAGCTCCCCCGAAGGGGGGCCCCAGCATTTT. The variable domain in full, with the rest retrieved from reference TRBV9 and TRBJ1-5, is DSGVTQTPKHLITATGQRVTLRCSPRSGDLSVYWYQQSLDQGLQFLIQYYNGEERAKGNILERFSAQQFPDLHSELNLSSLELGDSALYFCASSSPEGGPQHFGDGTRLSIL.

This clonotype was counted only a few times. The CDR3, as DNA: TGTGCCACCATCGACATGGAAAGGAGGTACACCTTC. Amino acid sequence: CATIDMERRYTF. The chain employs TRBV6-2 or TRBV6-3 and TRBJ1-2; D is unresolved. This CDR3 has 12 amino acids. Germline CDR1 reads MNHEY; CDR2 reads SVGEGT. V was trimmed by 10 bases and J by 11 bases, leaving 20 bases between them.

This clonotype was seen a few times. The chain links TRBV7-9 to TRBJ1-1; 8 bases are a match to TRBD1. This CDR3 spans 15 amino acids. Germline V gene lookup returns CDR1 SEHNR and CDR2 FQNEAQ (reference sequence). J was trimmed by 4 bases and V by 5 bases; bases with no gene match: 9. The CDR3 loop reads CASSGLQGALTEAFF. CDR3 nucleotide sequence: TGTGCCAGCAGCGGGTTGCAGGGGGCTCTCACTGAAGCTTTCTTT. The full variable domain, rest sourced from reference TRBV7-9 and TRBJ1-1, is DTGVSQNPRHKITKRGQNVTFRCDPISEHNRLYWYRQTLGQGPEFLTYFQNEAQLEKSRLLSDRFSAERPKGSFSTLEIQRTEQGDSAMYLCASSGLQGALTEAFFGQGTRLTVV.

The sample holds a few counts of this clonotype. This chain uses TRBV25-1 with TRBJ1-6; 8 bases align to TRBD1. Germline V gene lookup returns CDR1 MGHDK and CDR2 SYGVNS. CDR3 length: 15 residues. V was clipped by 3 bases and J by 9 bases; unmatched bases: 7. CDR3 DNA: TGTGCCAGCAGTGAGCGGACAGGGAAGGGTTCACCCCTCCACTTT. Encoded protein: CASSERTGKGSPLHF.

V gene TRBV4-1 combines with J gene TRBJ2-3, with a weak D call TRBD2 (6 bases). Per germline, CDR1 MGHRA and CDR2 YSYEKL. Deletions cut 0 bases from V and 2 bases from J, with 12 bases between. This CDR3 has 16 residues. The CDR3 DNA is TGCGCCAGCAGCCAAGATGCGGGACTGTCCACAGATACGCAGTATTTT. It specifies CASSQDAGLSTDTQYF.

The chain recombines TRBV4-1 with TRBJ2-3, with 11 bases matching TRBD2. The V segment lost 0 bases and the J segment 4 bases; nucleotides outside the gene matches: 9. There are 18 residues in the CDR3. Germline V gene lookup returns CDR1 MGHRA and CDR2 YSYEKL. The CDR3 spells CASSQDPPSGGRADTQYF. The CDR3 DNA sequence: TGCGCCAGCAGCCAAGATCCCCCTAGCGGGGGGCGCGCAGATACGCAGTATTTT.

The J gene is TRBJ2-7, the V gene TRBV20-1; 9 bases align to TRBD1. V was pared by 4 bases and J by 2 bases, with 9 bases of the junction left unmatched. CDR1 and CDR2 (germline): DFQATT, SNEGSKA (reference sequence). The CDR3 loop spans 15 amino acids. The CDR3 loop is CSATSRDRATYEQYF. The CDR3 DNA reads as TGCAGTGCTACGTCCCGGGACAGGGCTACCTACGAGCAGTACTTC.